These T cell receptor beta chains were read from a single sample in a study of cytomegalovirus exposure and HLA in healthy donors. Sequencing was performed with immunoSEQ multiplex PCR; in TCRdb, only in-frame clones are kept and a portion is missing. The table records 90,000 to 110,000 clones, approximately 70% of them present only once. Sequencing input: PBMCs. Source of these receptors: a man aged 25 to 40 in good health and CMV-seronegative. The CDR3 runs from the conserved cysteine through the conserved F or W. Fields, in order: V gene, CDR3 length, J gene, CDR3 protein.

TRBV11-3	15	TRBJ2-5	CASNLAVWGGETQYF
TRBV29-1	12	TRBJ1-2	CSVYRGNYGYTF
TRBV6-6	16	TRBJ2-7	CASSYKDTSSSYEQYF
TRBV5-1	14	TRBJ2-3	CASSLSAGGDTQYF
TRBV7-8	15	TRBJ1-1	CASRPTPGGNTEAFF
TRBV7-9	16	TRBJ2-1	CASAGLAGAVPNEQFF
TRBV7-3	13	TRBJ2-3	CASAKKSTDTQYF
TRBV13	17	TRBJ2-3	CASSISYRVPSTDTQYF
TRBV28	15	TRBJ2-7	CASSNSGLAGYEQYF
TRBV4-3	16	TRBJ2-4	CASSQDFGWAKNIQYF
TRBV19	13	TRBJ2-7	CASSPINAHGQYF
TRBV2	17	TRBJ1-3	CASSLYRDRGSGNTIYF
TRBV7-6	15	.	CASSLGGPSTYEQYF
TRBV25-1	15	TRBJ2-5	CASNRLAGGGETQYF
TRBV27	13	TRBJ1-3	CASSSRPGNTIYF
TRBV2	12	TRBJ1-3	CASLMRGNTIYF
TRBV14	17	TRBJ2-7	CASSQGVVGRGTYEQYF
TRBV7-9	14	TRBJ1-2	CASSLAPATLRGTF
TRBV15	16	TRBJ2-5	CATSSGSWGTQETQYF
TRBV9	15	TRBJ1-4	CASSVGSGWNEKLFF
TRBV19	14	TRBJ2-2	CASSGGGNTGELFF
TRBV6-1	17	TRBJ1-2	CASSEALRQGARDGYTF
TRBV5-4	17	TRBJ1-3	CASSLSRGGRAGNTIYF
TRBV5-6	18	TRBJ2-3	CASSSYGLAGGPTDTQYF
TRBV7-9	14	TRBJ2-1	CASSPGQGYNEQFF
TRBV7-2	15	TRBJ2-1	CASSSRSGEYNEQFF
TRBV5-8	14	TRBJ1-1	CASTYRLFDTEAFF
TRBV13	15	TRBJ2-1	CASSPRGQFYNEQFF
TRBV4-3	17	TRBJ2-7	CASSQEVVGGRAYEQYF
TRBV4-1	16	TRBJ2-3	CASSHTTSGRGGTQYF
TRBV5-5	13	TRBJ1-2	CASSPWTVAGYTF
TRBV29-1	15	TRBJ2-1	CSVAQGAGVGNEQFF
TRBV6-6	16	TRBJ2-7	CASRGGGGDISYEQYF
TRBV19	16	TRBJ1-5	CASSNTYRGSNQPQHF
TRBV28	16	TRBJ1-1	CASSDTGTGAFNEAFF
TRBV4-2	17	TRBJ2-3	CASSQVLAGVDTDTQYF
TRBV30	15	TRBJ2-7	CAWSDGLVYSYEQYF
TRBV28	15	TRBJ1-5	CASRPGTAGNQPQHF
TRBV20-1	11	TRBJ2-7	CSAPSGVEQYF
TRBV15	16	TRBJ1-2	CATSRPRDSDRRGYTF
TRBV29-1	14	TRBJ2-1	CSVVTGRGGNEQFF
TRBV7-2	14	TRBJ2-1	CASSFSGTYNEQFF
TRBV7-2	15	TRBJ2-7	CASSPTPDRGLEQYF
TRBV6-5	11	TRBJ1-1	CASRARAEAFF
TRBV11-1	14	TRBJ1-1	CASSLGRGGTEAFF
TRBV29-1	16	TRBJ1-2	CSALGSFREGPGGYTF
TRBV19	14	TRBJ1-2	CASSIGQGNYGYTF
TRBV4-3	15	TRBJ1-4	CASSQGGIGNEKLFF
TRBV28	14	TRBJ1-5	CASSLPQYNQPQHF
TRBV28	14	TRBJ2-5	CAAQGDRSSETQYF
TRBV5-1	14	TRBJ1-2	CASSQIGTGDGYTF
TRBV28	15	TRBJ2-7	CASSLSGTGGVEQYF
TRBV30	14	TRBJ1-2	CAWSQQGRNYGYTF
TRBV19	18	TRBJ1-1	CASSTLFPGLGKNTEAFF
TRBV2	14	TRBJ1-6	CASRRDRDNSPLHF
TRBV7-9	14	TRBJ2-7	CASSTDRGPYEQYF
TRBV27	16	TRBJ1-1	CASSYRTGFFPTEAFF
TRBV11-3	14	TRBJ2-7	CASSLSSGTYEQYF
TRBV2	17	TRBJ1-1	CASRFIGIRDTNTEAFF
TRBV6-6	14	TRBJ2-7	CASSSTGGSHEQYF